The rows below give T cell receptor beta chains drawn from one sample of a study of molecular identifiers for immune sequencing clone quantification. Each CDR3 protein gets one entry after TCRdb re-called the PCR reads with MiXCR. The table has 20,000 to 25,000 distinct CDR3 sequences, roughly 18% seen once; the top ten hold 0.99%. The sample comprised naive CD8+ T cells from blood, with Jurkat cell RNA spiked in. The source of these receptors is a human donor in good health. Some libraries in this study had Jurkat cell RNA spiked in. The CDR3 runs from the conserved cysteine through the conserved F or W. The order of the fields is V gene, CDR3 length, CDR3 protein.

>TRBV7-9|13
CASSLIGNTEAFF
>TRBV4-3|17
CASSQGTVRGGADEHCF
>TRBV6-2/TRBV6-3|16
CASCLPRGGPQETQYF
>TRBV28|13
CASSWRKTYEQYF
>TRBV28|14
CASSSVKASGSRVF
>TRBV27|13
CASSYREAYEQYF
>TRBV7-2|13
CASPRPFNGELFF
>TRBV4-1|15
CASSQARGGQETQYF
>TRBV28|15
CASSLIGGTGTEAFF
>TRBV27|14
CASSFGTDNSPLHF
>TRBV13|12
CASSPPGGGCTF
>TRBV30|14
CAWSYGEANYGYTF
>TRBV12-3/TRBV12-4|14
CASSLAGPSMRYTF
>TRBV9|14
CASSETGLDQPQHF
>TRBV12-3/TRBV12-4|13
CASRGQGAFGYTF
>TRBV7-9|15
CASSLEEAGANVLTF
>TRBV20-1|19
CSARVLRLGQGVFTDTQYF
>TRBV2|18
CASRGGSILAGEGDTQYF
>TRBV9|13
CASSQFGGTEAFF
>TRBV7-9|18
CASSFPLHNRQSGNTIYF
>TRBV30|12
CAWSVLGNEQYF
>TRBV20-1|17
CSARDHSGGKPGNEQFF
>TRBV7-9|15
CASSLVLASTDTQYF
>TRBV6-2/TRBV6-3|16
CASRTENLDKTREQYF
>TRBV5-1|12
CASRLGRTEAFF
>TRBV5-5|13
CASSGDRGETQYF
>TRBV7-9|15
CASSFAGTGGSEAFF
>TRBV27|14
CASSETGPSYEQYF
>TRBV5-1|12
CASSAAGNEQFF
>TRBV20-1|13
CSARGRASYEQYF
>TRBV20-1|15
CSASGPDRVPGELFF
>TRBV20-1|16
CSARVGGGPSTDTQYF
>TRBV28|13
CASSSTAKNIQYF
>TRBV27|11
CASRGITEAFF
>TRBV2|14
CASRGQGLNQPQHF
>TRBV3-1|16
CASSQGPGTGRETQYF
>TRBV6-6|15
CASSPGWYSTDTQYF
>TRBV6-2/TRBV6-3|14
CASSQSAGAETQYF
>TRBV11-3|16
CASSLGSGTYYNEQFF
>TRBV27|14
CASSSRGQLYGQYF
>TRBV29-1|11
CSVEMNTEAFF
>TRBV19|16
CASSIWAVASVYEQYF
>TRBV30|16
CAWKITGTLYTGELFF
>TRBV2|14
CASSPGSSYNEQFF
>TRBV28|16
CASSLYRGEAKNIQYF
>TRBV18|13
CASSRTGDYEQYF
>TRBV3-1|16
CASSHPRTEPNYGYTF
>TRBV4-3|17
CASSQDRQGDSNQPQHF